Each of the 10 T cell receptor beta chains below was sequenced from the same sample in a study of blood T cells in healthy people across ages. A sample-barcoded 5' primer and a J-beta primer mix were used in a second PCR of roughly 6 to 11 cycles. TCRdb fed the 5' RACE reads into MiXCR, producing one record per CDR3 protein. The data contain approximately 690,000 distinct CDR3 sequences, 40% to 50% of them singletons. Sequencing input: blood. The origin of the receptors is a man older than 75 in good health.

Of note for this clonotype: Its ends do not fully match the called genes, so a read error is possible. V and J are TRBV9 and TRBJ2-1, with TRBD2 matching 11 bases. The CDR3 is 17 amino acids. Germline CDR1 SGDLS, CDR2 YYNGEE. CDR3 sequence (DNA): TGCGCCGGCAGCCCTCGGCTTAGCGGGGGGGCCTTTGGTGAGCAGTTCTTC. Amino acids: CAGSPRLSGGAFGEQFF.

CDR3 sequence (DNA): TGTGCCAGCAGCCCCGGACAGGGGGGTCAGCCCCAGCATTTT. Amino acid sequence: CASSPGQGGQPQHF. The rearrangement uses TRBV7-2 and TRBJ1-5, with 10 bases aligning to TRBD1. CDR3 length equals 14 residues. Trimming cost V 5 bases and J 6 bases; bases outside gene matches: 4. In germline, CDR1 is SGHTA, CDR2 FQGNSA.

This clonotype was observed at least ten times. The chain carries TRBV5-1 and TRBJ2-5; D not resolved. CDR1 SGHRS and CDR2 YFSETQ come from the germline V gene. The CDR3 runs 13 residues. The V gene lost 0 bases and the J gene lost 4 bases, with 7 bases spanning the gap. The CDR3 coding sequence is TGCGCCAGCAGCTTGGCCAGCCCAGAGACCCAGTACTTC. Amino acid sequence: CASSLASPETQYF.

The chain recombines TRBV20-1 with TRBJ1-2; D gene unclear. Trimming removed 1 base at V and 4 bases at J, with 16 bases between. The CDR3 has 15 residues. From germline, CDR1 is DFQATT and CDR2 SNEGSKA (reference sequence). Written as DNA, the CDR3 is TGCAGTGCTAGAGGCGGGAGCAGCAACTTCTATGGCTACACCTTC. Translated, it gives CSARGGSSNFYGYTF.

At least ten counts were recorded for this clonotype. The chain joins TRBV7-2 to TRBJ2-7; the D is unclear. Germline V gene lookup returns CDR1 SGHTA and CDR2 FQGNSA. The CDR3 contains 15 residues. V shed 4 bases and J shed 1 base, with 14 bases lying between them. CDR3 residues: CASSSRGGLSYEQYF. The CDR3 bases are TGTGCCAGCAGCTCCAGAGGCGGTCTATCCTACGAGCAGTACTTC.

The table lists this clonotype with a few counts. The rearrangement links TRBV7-2 to TRBJ1-5; D ambiguous. With 5 bases removed from V and 6 bases from J, the gap between germline ends came to 11 bases. CDR1 and CDR2 from the germline V gene are SGHTA and FQGNSA. The CDR3 is 13 amino acids. CDR3 region: CASSRGDRQPQHF. The CDR3 DNA reads as TGTGCCAGCAGCCGTGGAGATCGTCAGCCCCAGCATTTT.

This clonotype showed up just once. The chain links TRBV4-2 to TRBJ1-5; no clear D gene. The CDR3 totals 16 residues. Germline values: CDR1 LGHNA, CDR2 YNFKEQ. Deletions cut 0 bases from V and 5 bases from J, with 14 bases between. The CDR3 protein is CASSQDFVSDDQPQHF. CDR3 bases: TGTGCCAGCAGCCAAGATTTCGTAAGTGACGATCAGCCCCAGCATTTT.

The CDR3 DNA is TGTGCCAGCAGTCCACAGCCGCGGCGCAATCAGCCCCAGCATTTT. Translated, it gives CASSPQPRRNQPQHF. The chain joins TRBV28 to TRBJ1-5; D is uncertain. V shed 5 bases and J shed 2 bases, with 13 bases lying between them. The length of the CDR3 is 15 residues. CDR1 and CDR2 from the germline V gene are MDHEN and SYDVKM.

This clonotype appeared many times. The chain combines TRBV5-5 with TRBJ2-7; TRBD2 aligns across 7 bases. Unmatched junction bases numbered 3, after V lost 4 bases and J lost 2 bases. The germline V gene has CDR1 SGHKS and CDR2 YYEKEE (reference sequence). The CDR3 has 13 amino acids. The CDR3 region is CASSNGLAYEQYF. CDR3 sequence (DNA): TGTGCCAGCAGCAACGGACTAGCCTACGAGCAGTACTTC.

V usage is TRBV7-8 and J usage is TRBJ1-5; D remains ambiguous. CDR1 is SGHVS, CDR2 FQNEAQ, per germline. Trimming took 0 bases from V and 6 from J, leaving 12 bases between them. The length of the CDR3 is 15 residues. CDR3 coding DNA: TGTGCCAGCAGCTTAGCGGGCAGGCTAGTTCAGCCCCAGCATTTT. It specifies CASSLAGRLVQPQHF.